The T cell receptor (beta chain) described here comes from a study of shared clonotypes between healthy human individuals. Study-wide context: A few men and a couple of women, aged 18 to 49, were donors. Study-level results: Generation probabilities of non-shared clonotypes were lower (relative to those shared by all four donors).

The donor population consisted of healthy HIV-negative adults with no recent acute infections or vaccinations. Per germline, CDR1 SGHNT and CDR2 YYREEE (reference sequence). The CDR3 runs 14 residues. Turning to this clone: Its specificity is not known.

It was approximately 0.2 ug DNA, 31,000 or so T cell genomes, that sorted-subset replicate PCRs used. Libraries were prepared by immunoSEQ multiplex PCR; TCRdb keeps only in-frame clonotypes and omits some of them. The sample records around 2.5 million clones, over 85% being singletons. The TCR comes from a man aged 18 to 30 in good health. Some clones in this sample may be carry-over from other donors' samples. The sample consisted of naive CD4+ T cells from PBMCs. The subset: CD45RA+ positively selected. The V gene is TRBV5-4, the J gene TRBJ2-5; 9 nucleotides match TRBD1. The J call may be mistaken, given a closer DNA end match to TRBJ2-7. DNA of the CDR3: TGTGCCAGCAGCCAGGGACAGGGACGGGGCGAGCAGTACTTC. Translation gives CASSQGQGRGEQYF.